Following are 5 T cell receptor beta chains from one sample sequenced in a study of T cells in Graves' hyperthyroidism and ophthalmopathy. RNA transcripts yielded amplified TCR beta CDR3 regions. When the TCR CDR3 underwent first-round RT-PCR, the HTBI primer set was used. TCRdb used MiXCR to reprocess the multiplex PCR reads, holding one entry per CDR3 protein. Of about 400,000 distinct CDR3 sequences in the sample, around 16% were seen once. Sequencing was carried out using blood. Receptors were obtained from a woman aged 18-29 years with Graves' hyperthyroidism.

This clonotype was detected a few times. V gene TRBV10-3 combines with J gene TRBJ1-6; a weak D match, TRBD1 (6 bases). The V gene lost 11 bases and the J gene lost 6 bases, with 14 bases spanning the gap. Germline CDR1 and CDR2: ENHRY and SYGVKD. This CDR3 has 13 residues. The CDR3 DNA follows: TGTGCCGCGGACGGGGGGCTTAATTCACCCCTCCACTTT. Protein sequence: CAADGGLNSPLHF.

This clonotype has a count of ten or more. J is TRBJ2-1 and V is TRBV7-3, with unresolved D. With 6 bases removed from V and 1 base from J, the gap between germline ends came to 10 bases. The germline V gene has CDR1 SGHTA and CDR2 FQGTGA. The CDR3 length is 14 residues. Here the CDR3 reads CASSMGGSYNEQFF. The CDR3 DNA reads TGTGCCAGCAGTATGGGTGGGTCCTACAATGAGCAGTTCTTC.

Only a few counts were recorded for this clonotype. The rearrangement links TRBV15 to TRBJ1-4, with no clear D. The CDR3 sequence is 12 residues long. Trimming pared 3 bases from V and 8 bases from J, leaving 7 bases between. Germline V lookup: CDR1 LNHNV, CDR2 YYDKDF (reference sequence). The CDR3 nucleotides read TGTGCCACCAGCAGGCCCCAGGAAAAACTGTTTTTT. It is translated as CATSRPQEKLFF.

This clonotype was recorded at least ten times. This chain links TRBV7-9 with TRBJ1-2; no firm D call. The V end lost 3 bases, the J end lost 4 bases, and 18 bases lay between the germline ends. Germline CDR1 is SEHNR and CDR2 is FQNEAQ (reference sequence). The length of the CDR3 is 16 residues. CDR3 amino acids: CASSFFLNRSGYGYTF. In nucleotides, the CDR3 is TGTGCCAGCAGCTTCTTTTTGAATCGGTCGGGCTATGGCTACACCTTC.

This clonotype was seen many times. The chain couples TRBV28 to TRBJ1-5; 7 nucleotides agree with TRBD1. With V trimmed by 6 bases and J by 2 bases, 10 bases remained unmatched. Germline V gene lookup returns CDR1 MDHEN and CDR2 SYDVKM. CDR3 length: 16 amino acids. The CDR3 DNA is TGTGCCAGCAGCCCTAGACAGGGAGCGGGCAATCAGCCCCAGCATTTT. Translation gives CASSPRQGAGNQPQHF.